This T cell receptor beta chain emerged from a study of cytomegalovirus exposure and HLA in healthy donors. In its sample, this clone was seen once. Its antigen is as yet unknown. Overall study results and limits: Reports indicate that TCR beta sequences accurately predicted the HLA-A and HLA-B alleles of most subjects.

Trimming at V came to 4 bases and at J to 6 bases, leaving 9 bases not matched to a gene. CDR1 MNHEY and CDR2 SVGAGI come from the germline V gene. The CDR3 has 16 amino acids. Amplification used 60 Vbeta primers and 13 Jbeta primers. Clones were sequenced by immunoSEQ multiplex PCR, and TCRdb holds only the in-frame ones, with some missing. Here the sample spans 140,000 to 150,000 clones, around 80% being singletons. Healthy people donating bone marrow made up the donors. The sequencing sample was made of PBMCs. The clonotype was recovered from a man aged 40-50 years in good health and CMV-seronegative. V is TRBV6-5 and J is TRBJ1-6, with 7 bases that match TRBD1. CDR3 loop: CASSLGRDRANSPLHF. As DNA, the CDR3 is TGTGCCAGCAGTTTAGGTCGAGACAGGGCTAATTCACCCCTCCACTTT.